This T cell receptor (beta chain) was documented in a study of blood T cell repertoires in COVID-19. Across the whole study: Samples taken during acute and convalescent COVID-19 were collected in the United States, Italy and Spain. The cDNA or gDNA used as material had been derived from T cells, B-cell-depleted T cells, or PBMCs.

In the original processing: By means of reference gene primer amplification, nucleated cell counts were estimated. Clones were read by immunoSEQ multiplex PCR, and TCRdb kept only the in-frame ones, dropping some. That table furnishes V, J and clone size, whereas the DNA furnished D and trimming. The table records 60,000 to 90,000 clones, around 80% of them present only once. Looked up from germline, CDR1 is SGHNT and CDR2 is YYREEE (reference sequence). The CDR3 spans 14 residues. V was pared by 3 bases and J by 4 bases, with 7 bases of the junction left unmatched. Material: peripheral blood. This TCR was recovered from a man between 60 and 70 years old with active or convalescent COVID-19. The J gene is TRBJ2-7, the V gene TRBV5-4; 7 bases are shared with TRBD1. DNA for the CDR3: TGTGCCAGCAGCTCTCGGGACAGCAATTACGAGCAGTACTTC. Translated, it gives CASSSRDSNYEQYF.